This T cell receptor beta chain emerged from a study of cytomegalovirus exposure and HLA in healthy donors. The germline V gene has CDR1 GTSNPN and CDR2 SVGIG (reference sequence). CDR3 length: 12 residues. Unmatched junction bases numbered 4, after V lost 2 bases and J lost 6 bases. The PCR contained 60 Vbeta and 13 Jbeta primers. The table came from immunoSEQ multiplex PCR; TCRdb's copy has only in-frame clones and leaves some out. In the table there are 180,000 or so clones, 70% to 80% of which are singletons. This receptor was taken from a male donor in good health and CMV-seronegative. The J gene is TRBJ2-7, the V gene TRBV30; 7 bases match TRBD1. The specimen was PBMCs. In DNA, the CDR3 is TGTGCCTGGAGTCGAGGGGGCGGCGAGCAGTACTTC. Protein product: CAWSRGGGEQYF.